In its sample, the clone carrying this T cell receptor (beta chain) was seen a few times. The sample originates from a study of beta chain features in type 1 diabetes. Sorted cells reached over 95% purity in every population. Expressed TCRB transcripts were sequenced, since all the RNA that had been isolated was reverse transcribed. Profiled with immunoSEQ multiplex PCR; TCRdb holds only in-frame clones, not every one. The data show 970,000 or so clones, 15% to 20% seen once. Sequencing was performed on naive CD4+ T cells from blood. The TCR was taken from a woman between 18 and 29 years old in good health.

For the CDR3, the DNA is TGTGCCATCAGTGGAGGGACGCTCCTCTACGAGCAGTACTTC. It specifies CAISGGTLLYEQYF. The chain joins TRBV10-3 to TRBJ2-7; D could derive from TRBD1 or TRBD2 (5 bases each). Germline lookup yields CDR1 ENHRY and CDR2 SYGVKD. The length of the CDR3 is 14 residues. V lost 4 bases and J lost 3, with 13 bases in between.